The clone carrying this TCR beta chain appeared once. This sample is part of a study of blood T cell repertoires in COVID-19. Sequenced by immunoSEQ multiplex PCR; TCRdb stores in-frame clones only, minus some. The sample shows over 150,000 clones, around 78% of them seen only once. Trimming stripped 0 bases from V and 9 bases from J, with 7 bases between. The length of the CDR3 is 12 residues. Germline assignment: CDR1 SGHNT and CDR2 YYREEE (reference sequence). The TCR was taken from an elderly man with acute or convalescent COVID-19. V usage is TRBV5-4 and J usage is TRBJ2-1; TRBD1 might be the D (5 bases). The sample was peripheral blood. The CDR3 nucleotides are TGTGCCAGCAGCTTGGGGGGCTCTGAGCAGTTCTTC. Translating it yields CASSLGGSEQFF.